This TCR beta chain was profiled in a study of radiotherapy plus CTLA-4 blockade in lung cancer. Some clones are missing from TCRdb's copy, which holds only in-frame ones; the method was immunoSEQ multiplex PCR. The sample consists of roughly 90,000 clones, roughly 79% of them appearing once. Lung cancer patients with chemo-refractory metastatic non-small-cell disease were given focal radiation plus CTLA-4 blockade with ipilimumab. The origin of this receptor is a human donor with non-small cell lung cancer who had a partial response to radiotherapy plus ipilimumab. Some clones in this sample may be carry-over from other donors' samples. Source: peripheral blood, taken from a patient treated with radiotherapy plus ipilimumab.

In DNA form, the CDR3 reads TGCGCCAGCAGCTTCAGGCAGCCTGACCAAGAGACCCAGTACTTC. Translation gives CASSFRQPDQETQYF. This rearrangement joins TRBV5-1 to TRBJ2-5; D is uncertain. This CDR3 spans 15 amino acids. The germline V gene has CDR1 SGHRS and CDR2 YFSETQ. Trimming stripped 2 bases from V and 0 bases from J, with 11 bases between.